This TCR beta chain emerged from a study of blood T cell repertoires in COVID-19. Background on the study: There were acute and convalescent COVID-19 samples, and they came from the United States, Italy and Spain. T cells, B-cell-depleted T cells, or PBMCs provided the cDNA or gDNA that served as material.

This CDR3 is 15 amino acids long. V was clipped by 4 bases and J by 9 bases; unmatched bases: 11. In germline, CDR1 is MDHEN, CDR2 SYDVKM. Authors' processing steps: Reference gene primer amplification yielded estimated nucleated cell counts. TCRdb's table, derived via immunoSEQ multiplex PCR, lists solely in-frame clones and lacks some. That table supplies the V and J calls and clone size; D and trimming were determined from the DNA. The profile shows around 230,000 clones, around 78% of them singletons. The rearrangement joins TRBV28 to TRBJ2-7, with 11 bases fitting TRBD2. The clonotype originates from a woman aged 70 to 79 with active or convalescent COVID-19. Sequenced sample: peripheral blood. The CDR3 sequence: CASSSILAGDRWQYF. The CDR3 coding sequence is TGTGCCAGCAGTTCTATACTAGCGGGAGATAGATGGCAGTACTTC.